This TCR beta chain was captured by sequencing in a study of human T cells and chemical hapten exposure (dated by TCRdb to the early 2020s). Broadly, across the study: For sensitization, 2% DPC in acetone was applied to a 2 cm by 2 cm area of upper inner arm skin. Patients additionally received weekly therapeutic DPC doses to the scalp throughout the approximately 25-week study period. Patch testing was performed on the upper back with Finn chambers containing 0.01% DPC, and the patch tests were scored after 6 days according to International Contact Dermatitis Research Group standards. The mostly female patient cohort included alopecia areata with under or over 50% scalp involvement, alopecia totalis and alopecia universalis. Libraries were combined into a pool for sequencing, and differences in TCR yield between samples came mainly from small differences in library volumes within the pool. This study followed changes in the peripheral blood TCR repertoire in vivo during primary and secondary sensitization of alopecia patients to the hapten diphenylcyclopropenone (DPC). Blood was sampled from patients pre-sensitization (week 0) and at 2, 6 and about 24 weeks after DPC sensitization. Blood for TCR sequencing was provided by twenty-nine alopecia patients at one to four time points (pre-sensitization, 2, 6 and 24 weeks). Study-level results and caveats: Repeated subsampling changed both the strength of the expansion versus patch-test correlation and the threshold at which the correlation became significant. Patch test score correlated positively with the number of PT1 expanded TCRs, reaching significance at thresholds 8, 16 and 32 but not at 4. No change with DPC sensitization was found in the number of TCRs above 1 in 1000 frequency, and no evidence of global repertoire structure alterations was found. Because every patient had alopecia, a presumed autoimmune disease, the patients' immune response might differ from that of healthy individuals. Significantly more large CDR3 similarity clusters were formed by expanded TCRs than by pre-sensitization or healthy control sets, consistent with antigen-driven responses.

The library was generated by RACE. TCRdb shows the sequencer as NextSeq 500. During library preparation, unique molecular identifiers were attached to individual cDNA molecules so that TCRs could be counted quantitatively and reproducibly. Each blood RNA sample was used to sequence both TCR alpha and TCR beta chains. The paper's data handling went like this. Samples had a median of approximately 93,000 TCRs, with a range from roughly 20,000 to 700,000. V, J and CDR3 annotation of the TCR reads was performed with the Decombinator software suite. For PS versus PT1 abundance plots, all samples were subsampled to the same number of TCRs (28,000). Expanded TCRs were defined as absent before sensitization and observed at least eight times at the 2-week time point. TCRdb itself trimmed the public reads at Q25 with fastp, ran MiXCR and retained productive beta chains. Each record represents a unique CDR3 protein, reported with the most common genes and DNA among its rows. TCRdb, rather than the study authors, made the V and J calls. The sample table shows about 120,000 distinct CDR3 sequences, and roughly an eighth are seen once. Approximately 0.92% of the sample belongs to the ten largest clones.

What the time point label conveys for this sample: patch test 1, 2 weeks after DPC sensitization. The label giving this sample's treatment or condition can be read as: therapeutic diphenylcyclopropenone sensitization with weekly scalp DPC. At each patch-test visit, blood was drawn before the patch test was applied. Patients were considered eligible if aged 18 to 70, diagnosed with alopecia and deemed suitable for DPC therapy, and patients were excluded if pregnant. Total RNA was extracted from unfractionated whole blood that had been collected in Tempus Blood RNA tubes. The germline V gene (reference sequence) provides CDR1 DFQATT and CDR2 SNEGSKA. The V and J ends are trimmed by 3 bases and 4 bases, leaving 13 bases between them. From the cysteine through the phenylalanine, the CDR3 covers 15 amino acids. Of all the DNA, just the CDR3 is kept, 45 bases in frame from base 1. Of note for this clonotype: This receptor's antigen is unknown. No per-base quality is available; no much larger clone lies one base away.

The sequences come from whole blood, collected in connection with sensitization to the hapten diphenylcyclopropenone (DPC). The chain couples TRBV20-1 to TRBJ1-6; the D gene is unclear. This sequence originates from a man between 18 and 35 years old with alopecia areata. Some clones in this sample may be carry-over from other donors' samples. The CDR3 is CSAREDISYNSPLHF. The DNA reads TGCAGTGCTAGGGAGGATATATCTTATAATTCACCCCTCCACTTT.